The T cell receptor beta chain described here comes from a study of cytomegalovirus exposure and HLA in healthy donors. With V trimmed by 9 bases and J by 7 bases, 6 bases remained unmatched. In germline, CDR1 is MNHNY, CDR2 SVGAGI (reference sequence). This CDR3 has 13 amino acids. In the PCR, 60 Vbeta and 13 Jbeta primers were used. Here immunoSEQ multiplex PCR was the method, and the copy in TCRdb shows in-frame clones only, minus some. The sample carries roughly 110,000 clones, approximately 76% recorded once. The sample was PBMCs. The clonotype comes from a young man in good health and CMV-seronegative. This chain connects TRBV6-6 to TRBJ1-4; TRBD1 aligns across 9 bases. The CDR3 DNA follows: TGTGCCAGTACCGGGACAGGGCGTGAAAAACTGTTTTTT. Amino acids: CASTGTGREKLFF.